This T cell receptor beta chain was found in a study of vaccination effects on CD4 cells after COVID-19. Study as a whole: Each participant was given two doses of one vaccine (BNT162b2 or mRNA-1273).

The CDR3 runs to 13 residues. V lost 1 base, J lost 7 bases, and 10 bases lay in between. The germline V gene has CDR1 SGHTA and CDR2 FQGNSA. Peptide-pool stimulation followed by sequencing identified expanded antigen-specific CD4+ clonotypes in the ViraFEST assay. Researchers isolated CD4+ T cells once approximately eleven days of culture had elapsed. PCR confirmed that the person was infected with SARS-CoV-2 between March and December 2020. Sequenced by immunoSEQ multiplex PCR; TCRdb stores in-frame clones only, minus some. The sample holds 22,000 or so clones, nearly 75% seen once. As concerns this clone: Its target is not known.

The gene calls are TRBV7-2 and TRBJ1-1; maybe TRBD1 (5 bases). The material was CD4+ T cells from PBMCs cultured with a peptide pool, obtained before COVID-19 vaccination. This sequence was found in a human donor who had a prior SARS-CoV-2 infection. The CDR3 is CASSLVRDGEAFF. The CDR3 DNA reads TGTGCCAGCAGCTTAGTTCGGGACGGTGAAGCTTTCTTT.